This T cell receptor beta chain comes out of a study of T cell responses to AZD1222 COVID-19 vaccine. General study results and limits: Scientists sampled the repertoires only once the peak T cell response had passed. Across spike, vaccine-associated CD4 TCRs were found, dominant at 160-218 and 743-854. Possibly, clonal diversity was underestimated; donors were largely white British and included more females.

Note on this clone: Its antigen is as yet unknown.

Second-dose groups at about 4 or about 12 weeks were pooled. With V trimmed by 5 bases and J by 6 bases, 10 bases remained unmatched. Germline CDR1 and CDR2: MNHEY and SVGAGI. CDR3 length equals 14 residues. Data came from immunoSEQ multiplex PCR; TCRdb stores just in-frame clones and leaves some out. Among 180,000 or so clones, approximately 94% were seen once, and the ten largest hold around 1%. The receptor was derived from an adult who received the AZD1222 COVID-19 vaccine. J is TRBJ2-7 and V is TRBV6-5; 7 bases match TRBD1. The sequences come from peripheral blood, collected 28 days after the second AZD1222 dose. The CDR3 here is CASSLTNRGREQYF. As DNA, the CDR3 is TGTGCCAGCAGTCTCACTAACAGGGGCCGCGAGCAGTACTTC.